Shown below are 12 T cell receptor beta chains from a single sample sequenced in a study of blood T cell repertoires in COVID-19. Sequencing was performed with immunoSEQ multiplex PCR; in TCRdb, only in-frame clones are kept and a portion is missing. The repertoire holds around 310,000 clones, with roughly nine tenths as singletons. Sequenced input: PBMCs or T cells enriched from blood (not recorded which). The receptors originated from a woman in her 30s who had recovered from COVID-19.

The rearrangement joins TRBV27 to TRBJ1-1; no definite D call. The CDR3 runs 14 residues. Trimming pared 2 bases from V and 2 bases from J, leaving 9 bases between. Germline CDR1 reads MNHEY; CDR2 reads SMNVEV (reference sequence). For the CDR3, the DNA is TGTGCCAGCAGTTTAAGTCGGGGTAACACTGAAGCTTTCTTT. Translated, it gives CASSLSRGNTEAFF.

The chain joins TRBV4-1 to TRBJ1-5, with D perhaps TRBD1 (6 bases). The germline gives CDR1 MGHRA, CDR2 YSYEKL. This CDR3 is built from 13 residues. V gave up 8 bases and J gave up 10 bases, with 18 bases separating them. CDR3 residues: CASSVQGNEPQHF. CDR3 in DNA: TGCGCCAGCTCCGTGCAGGGGAATGAACCCCAGCATTTT.

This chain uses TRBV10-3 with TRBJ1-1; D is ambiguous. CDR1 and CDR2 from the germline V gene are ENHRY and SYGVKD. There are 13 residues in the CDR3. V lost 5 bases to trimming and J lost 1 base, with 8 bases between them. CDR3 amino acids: CAISREGNTEAFF. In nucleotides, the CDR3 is TGTGCCATCAGTCGGGAAGGGAACACTGAAGCTTTCTTT.

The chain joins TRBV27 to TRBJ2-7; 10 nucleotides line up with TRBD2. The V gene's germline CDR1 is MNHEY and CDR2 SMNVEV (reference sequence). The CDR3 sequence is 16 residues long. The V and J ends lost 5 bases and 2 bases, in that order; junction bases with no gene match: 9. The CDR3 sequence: CASSKRTSGLTYEQYF. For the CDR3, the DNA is TGTGCCAGCAGTAAACGGACTAGCGGCCTAACCTACGAGCAGTACTTC.

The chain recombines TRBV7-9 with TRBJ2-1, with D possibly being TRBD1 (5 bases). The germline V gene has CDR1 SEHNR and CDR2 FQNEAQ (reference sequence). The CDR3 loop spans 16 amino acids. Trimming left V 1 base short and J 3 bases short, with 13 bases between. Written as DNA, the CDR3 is TGTGCCAGCAGCTTAGAGGGGCGGTCCGGCTACAATGAGCAGTTCTTC. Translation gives CASSLEGRSGYNEQFF.

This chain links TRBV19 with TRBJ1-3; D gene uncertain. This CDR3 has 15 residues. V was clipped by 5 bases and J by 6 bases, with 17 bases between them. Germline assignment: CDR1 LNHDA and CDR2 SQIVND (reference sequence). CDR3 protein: CASSALWQRLNTIYF. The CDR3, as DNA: TGTGCCAGTAGTGCCCTGTGGCAGCGCCTAAACACCATATATTTT. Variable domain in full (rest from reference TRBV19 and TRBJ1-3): DGGITQSPKYLFRKEGQNVTLSCEQNLNHDAMYWYRQDPGQGLRLIYYSQIVNDFQKGDIAEGYSVSREKKESFPLTVTSAQKNPTAFYLCASSALWQRLNTIYFGEGSWLTVV.

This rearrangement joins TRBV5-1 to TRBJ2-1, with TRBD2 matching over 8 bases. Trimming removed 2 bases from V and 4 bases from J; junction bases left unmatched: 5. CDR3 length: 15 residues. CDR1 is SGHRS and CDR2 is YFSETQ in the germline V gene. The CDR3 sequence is CASSFGGDRYNEQFF. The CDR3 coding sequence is TGCGCCAGCAGCTTCGGGGGGGACCGATACAATGAGCAGTTCTTC. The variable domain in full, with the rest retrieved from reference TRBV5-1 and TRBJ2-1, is KAGVTQTPRYLIKTRGQQVTLSCSPISGHRSVSWYQQTPGQGLQFLFEYFSETQRNKGNFPGRFSGRQFSNSRSEMNVSTLELGDSALYLCASSFGGDRYNEQFFGPGTRLTVL.

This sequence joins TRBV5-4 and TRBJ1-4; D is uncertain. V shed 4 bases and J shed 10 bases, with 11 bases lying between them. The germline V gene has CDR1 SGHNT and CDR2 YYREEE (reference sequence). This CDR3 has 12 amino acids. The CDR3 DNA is TGTGCCAGCAGCCCTACTAGTGGAAAACTGTTTTTT. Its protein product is CASSPTSGKLFF.

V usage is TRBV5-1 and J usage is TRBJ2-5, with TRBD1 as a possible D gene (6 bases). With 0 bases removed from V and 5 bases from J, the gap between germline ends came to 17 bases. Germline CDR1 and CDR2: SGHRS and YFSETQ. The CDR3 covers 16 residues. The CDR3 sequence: CASSLAYDRLGETQYF. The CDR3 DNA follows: TGCGCCAGCAGCTTGGCCTACGACAGGTTGGGGGAGACCCAGTACTTC.

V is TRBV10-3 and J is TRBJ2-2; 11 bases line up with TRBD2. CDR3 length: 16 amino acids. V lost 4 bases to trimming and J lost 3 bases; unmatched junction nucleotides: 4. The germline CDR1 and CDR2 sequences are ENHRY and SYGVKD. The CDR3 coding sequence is TGTGCCATCAGTGGCACTAGCGGGAGAGACACCGGGGAGCTGTTTTTT. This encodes CAISGTSGRDTGELFF.

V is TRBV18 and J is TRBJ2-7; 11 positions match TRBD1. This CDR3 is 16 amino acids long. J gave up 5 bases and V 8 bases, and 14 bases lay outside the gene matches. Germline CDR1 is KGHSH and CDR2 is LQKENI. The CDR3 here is CASHQRGTGGIDEQYF. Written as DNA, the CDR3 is TGTGCCAGCCATCAACGGGGGACAGGGGGTATTGACGAGCAGTACTTC.

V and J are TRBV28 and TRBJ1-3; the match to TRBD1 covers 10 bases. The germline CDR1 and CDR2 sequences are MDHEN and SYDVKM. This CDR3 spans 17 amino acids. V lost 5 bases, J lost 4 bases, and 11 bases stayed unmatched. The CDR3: CASSTRDRGLLGNTIYF. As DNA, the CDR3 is TGTGCCAGCAGTACACGAGACAGGGGGCTGTTAGGAAACACCATATATTTT. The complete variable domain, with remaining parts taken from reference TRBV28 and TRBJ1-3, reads DVKVTQSSRYLVKRTGEKVFLECVQDMDHENMFWYRQDPGLGLRLIYFSYDVKMKEKGDIPEGYSVSREKKERFSLILESASTNQTSMYLCASSTRDRGLLGNTIYFGEGSWLTVV.